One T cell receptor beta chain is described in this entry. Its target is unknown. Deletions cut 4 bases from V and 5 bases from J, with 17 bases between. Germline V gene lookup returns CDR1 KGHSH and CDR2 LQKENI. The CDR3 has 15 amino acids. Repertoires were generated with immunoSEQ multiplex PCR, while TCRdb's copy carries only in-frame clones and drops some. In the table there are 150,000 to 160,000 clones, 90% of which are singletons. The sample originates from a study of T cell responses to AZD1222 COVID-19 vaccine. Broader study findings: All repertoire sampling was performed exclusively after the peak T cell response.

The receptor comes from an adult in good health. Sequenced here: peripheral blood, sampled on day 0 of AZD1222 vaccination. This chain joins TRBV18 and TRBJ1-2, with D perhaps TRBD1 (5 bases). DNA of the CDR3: TGTGCCAGCTCACAGGTGCCAGGGTTTTTTTATGGCTACACCTTC. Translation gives CASSQVPGFFYGYTF.